This TCR beta chain was identified during a study of regulatory T cells in long-lasting Graves disease. Findings and limits, study-wide: Researchers reported studying only peripheral blood, not thyroid tissue. Less diverse TCR repertoires were seen in persistent Graves' patients than in newly diagnosed ones.

This clonotype was found many times. The antigen remains unidentified. Time point meaning: persistent/refractory GD, antithyroid drugs over 5 years with positive TRAb. The TCR library was prepared using RNA isolated from PBMCs. Roughly 9.2 milliliters of peripheral blood were drawn into EDTA tubes. Investigators prepared the TCR beta libraries by applying iRepertoire HTBI primers and Arm-PCR of CDR3 regions. TCRdb ran MiXCR on the multiplex PCR reads and lists one entry per CDR3 protein. The table shows about 420,000 distinct CDR3 sequences, with 23% occurring only once. The source of this sequence is a female donor with Graves disease. This specimen was peripheral blood mononuclear cells (PBMCs), taken when the disease was refractory, from a patient treated with antithyroid drugs.

In DNA form, the CDR3 reads TGTGCCAGTCGACCCACAGGGAACCAAGAGACCCAGTACTTC. This gives the protein CASRPTGNQETQYF. V is TRBV2 and J is TRBJ2-5; D is possibly TRBD1 (6 bases). The CDR3 contains 14 residues. Germline CDR1 SNHLY, CDR2 FYNNEI. The ends were cut back, 9 bases at V and 0 bases at J, with 14 bases in the middle.